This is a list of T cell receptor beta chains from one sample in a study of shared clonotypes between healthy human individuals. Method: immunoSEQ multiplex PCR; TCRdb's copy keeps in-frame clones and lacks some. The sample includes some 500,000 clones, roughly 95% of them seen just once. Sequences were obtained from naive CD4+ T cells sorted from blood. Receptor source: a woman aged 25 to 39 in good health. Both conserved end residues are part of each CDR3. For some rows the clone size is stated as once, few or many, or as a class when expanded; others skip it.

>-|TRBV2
CASSQASGTEAFF
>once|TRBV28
CASSVPGHYEQYF
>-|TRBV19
CASSMGQYNSPLHF
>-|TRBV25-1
CASSLAGGTETQYF
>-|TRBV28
CATGAADNSYNEQFF
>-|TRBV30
CAWSGGTGGGTEAFF
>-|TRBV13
CASSHRTSGSLGTDTQYF
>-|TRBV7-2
CASSLVGGGYNEQFF
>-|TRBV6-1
CASSEEDNEQFF
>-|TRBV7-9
CASSPIVSGANVLTF
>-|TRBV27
CASSIDRGPTEAFF
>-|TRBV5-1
CASSLASSGYNEQFF
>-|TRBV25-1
CASSESQITDTQYF
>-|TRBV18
CASSPEGLKNTGELFF
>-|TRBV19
CASSKAGRGNQPQHF
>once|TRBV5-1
CASSLNGQNYEQYF
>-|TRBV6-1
CASRGAGGPYEQYF
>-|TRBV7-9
CASSPIGQAYGYTF
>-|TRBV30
CAHGRASTDTQYF
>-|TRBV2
CASSGGFGLFF
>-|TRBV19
CASSDRGDSNQPQHF
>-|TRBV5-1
CASSLIAGGDYEQYF
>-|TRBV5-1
CASSQAGTSFYEQYF
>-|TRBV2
CASSEWADSFYNEQFF
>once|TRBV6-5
CVAAGTPYNEQFF
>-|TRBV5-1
CASSLPGQLNTEAFF
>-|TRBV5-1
CASSPSTASYEQYF
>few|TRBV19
CASSGGGRMPQHF
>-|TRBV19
CASSLGAGGATDTQYF
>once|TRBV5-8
CASSFFHSGLAVGTQYF
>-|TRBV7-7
CASSRLAGGITDTQYF
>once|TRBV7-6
CASSQWYQETQYF
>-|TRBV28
CASSLEGMVGNQPQHF
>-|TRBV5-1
CASRPDPGQTGNTIYF
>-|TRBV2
CASSEFGHGNSYEQYF
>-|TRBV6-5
CASSQDYQETQYF
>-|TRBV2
CASSEVGWEAFF
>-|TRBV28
CASSSPDSISYNEQFF
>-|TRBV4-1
CASSPLAGGGGEQYF
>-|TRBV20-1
CSARDRREQYF
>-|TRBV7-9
CASSLTDSGNTIYF
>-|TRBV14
CASSQALREAEQFF
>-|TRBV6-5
CASSSWYEQYF
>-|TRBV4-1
CASSLLAGEGTGELFF
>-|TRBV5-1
CASSHKADRANYGYTF
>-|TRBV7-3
CASSLMGQGNDGELFF
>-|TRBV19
CASSPGTGFSPDTQYF
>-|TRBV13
CASSSSGRAVETQYF
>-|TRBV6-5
CASSYSTGPHSEAFF
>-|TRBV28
CASTPGRGGAFF
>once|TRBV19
CASSREPGMGYEQYF
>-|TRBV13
CASSRGTIPKIGELFF